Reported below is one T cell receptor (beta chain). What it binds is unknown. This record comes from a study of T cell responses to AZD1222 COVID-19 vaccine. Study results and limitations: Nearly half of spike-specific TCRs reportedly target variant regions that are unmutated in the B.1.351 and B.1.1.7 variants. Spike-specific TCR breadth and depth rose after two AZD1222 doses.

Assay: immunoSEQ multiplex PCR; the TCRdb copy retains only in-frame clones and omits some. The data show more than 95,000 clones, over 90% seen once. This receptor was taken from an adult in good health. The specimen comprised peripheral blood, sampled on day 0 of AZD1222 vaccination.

The CDR3 DNA reads as TGTGCCAGCAGTTTTACCTTGAGAGACTACGAGCAGTACTTC. Protein: CASSFTLRDYEQYF. The chain is built from TRBV2 and TRBJ2-7; D ambiguous. Trimming removed 5 bases from V and 3 bases from J, with 14 bases in between. CDR3 length: 14 amino acids. The germline V gene encodes CDR1 SNHLY and CDR2 FYNNEI.